What follows are 27 T cell receptor beta chains derived from one specimen sequenced in a study of T cell repertoires in cytomegalovirus infection. These receptors have no identified antigens. TCRdb reanalysed the reads using MiXCR and keeps one entry per CDR3 protein. Altogether approximately 500,000 distinct CDR3 sequences are present, roughly a third being singletons, with the ten largest covering about a sixth. The source was cultured PBMCs, collected from culture after CMV antigen stimulation. All receptors come from a human donor in good health (CMV status not recorded). Some clones in this sample may be carry-over from other donors' samples.

The V call is TRBV10-3, the J call TRBJ2-5; 8 positions agree with TRBD2. With V trimmed by 7 bases and J by 2 bases, 9 bases remained unmatched. The germline V gene has CDR1 ENHRY and CDR2 SYGVKD. The CDR3 is made up of 15 amino acids. CDR3 bases: TGTGCCATCATGGACGGGGCTAGCGGGCAAGAGACCCAGTACTTC. This sequence encodes CAIMDGASGQETQYF.

There are many counts of this clonotype. This rearrangement joins TRBV6-2 or TRBV6-3 to TRBJ2-7; unclear D gene. Germline V gene sequence: CDR1 MNHEY, CDR2 SVGEGT. There are 18 residues in the CDR3. Trimming left V 2 bases short and J 5 bases short, with 25 bases between. The CDR3 sequence is CASSYRPNSWLITDEQYV. The DNA for the CDR3 is TGTGCCAGCAGTTACCGTCCCAATAGCTGGTTGATTACAGACGAGCAGTACGTC.

V is TRBV29-1 and J is TRBJ1-2; TRBD1 matches at 7 bases. The CDR3 runs to 11 residues. V lost 6 bases and J lost 5; bases outside the gene matches: 3. In germline, CDR1 is SQVTM, CDR2 ANQGSEA. The CDR3 nucleotides are TGCAGCGTGGGACAGAGTTATGGCTACACCTTC. Encoded protein: CSVGQSYGYTF.

V and J are TRBV15 and TRBJ2-6; D is unclear. The length of the CDR3 is 17 residues. The germline V gene has CDR1 LNHNV and CDR2 YYDKDF (reference sequence). V was trimmed by 0 bases and J by 0 bases, leaving 9 bases between them. Here the CDR3 DNA reads TGTGCCACCAGCAGAGATAGGATGTTCTCTGGGGCCAACGTCCTGACTTTC. This encodes CATSRDRMFSGANVLTF.

V is TRBV29-1 and J is TRBJ2-3; D is possibly TRBD1 (5 bases). Per germline, CDR1 SQVTM and CDR2 ANQGSEA. V lost 2 bases, J lost 2 bases, and 8 bases lay in between. This CDR3 has 13 residues. The CDR3 nucleotides read TGCAGCGTTGAACAGGGAAACACAGATACGCAGTATTTT. Amino acids: CSVEQGNTDTQYF.

This clonotype was recorded a few times. The chain uses TRBV7-2 and TRBJ2-3; no clear D. Germline V lookup: CDR1 SGHTA, CDR2 FQGNSA. The V end lost 3 bases, the J end lost 6 bases, and 16 bases lay between the germline ends. CDR3 length: 15 residues. CDR3 loop: CASSFQKSGWDTQYF. Written as DNA, the CDR3 is TGTGCCAGCAGCTTCCAAAAGTCGGGTTGGGATACGCAGTATTTT.

The rearrangement uses TRBV7-8 and TRBJ2-5, with 8 bases aligning to TRBD1. The ends lost 5 bases at V and 5 bases at J; junction bases unmatched: 10. Germline V gene data show CDR1 as SGHVS and CDR2 as FQNEAQ. The CDR3 extends over 15 amino acids. The CDR3 bases are TGTGCCAGCAGCAGAATTCGGGACAGGTCGGAGACCCAGTACTTC. It encodes CASSRIRDRSETQYF. The variable domain in full, completed from reference TRBV7-8 and TRBJ2-5, reads GAGVSQSPRYKVAKRGQDVALRCDPISGHVSLFWYQQALGQGPEFLTYFQNEAQLDKSGLPSDRFFAERPEGSVSTLKIQRTQQEDSAVYLCASSRIRDRSETQYFGPGTRLLVL.

This clonotype was counted once. The chain carries TRBV20-1 and TRBJ2-3; TRBD1 matches at 7 bases. The CDR3 runs to 16 residues. Losses at the gene ends were 3 bases for V and 2 bases for J; bases not matched to a gene: 11. Germline V gene lookup returns CDR1 DFQATT and CDR2 SNEGSKA (reference sequence). CDR3 in amino acids: CSASPLTGYHTDTQYF. The CDR3 coding sequence is TGCAGTGCTAGTCCCTTGACAGGGTATCACACAGATACGCAGTATTTT.

About this clonotype: The junction and the germline gene differ at one end; a read error may be behind it. V gene TRBV7-2 combines with J gene TRBJ2-1; 7 bases are shared with TRBD2. This CDR3 spans 14 amino acids. Germline V CDR1 and CDR2: SGHTA, FQGNSA. This chain's CDR3 is CASSLVLAVDDQFF. CDR3 DNA: TGTGCCAGCAGCTTAGTTCTAGCGGTAGATGATCAGTTCTTC.

This clonotype rates as medium-sized (0.01 to 0.1%). The CDR3 sequence: CASSLAERVSGANVLTF. DNA of the CDR3: TGTGCCAGCAGCTTAGCGGAGAGGGTCTCTGGGGCCAACGTCCTGACTTTC. The V and J genes are TRBV7-2 and TRBJ2-6; TRBD2 might be the D (5 bases). CDR1 and CDR2 (germline): SGHTA, FQGNSA. V lost 0 bases to trimming and J lost 0 bases, with 9 bases between them. The CDR3 extends over 17 amino acids. Supplemented by reference TRBV7-2 and TRBJ2-6, the full variable domain reads GAGVSQSPSNKVTEKGKDVELRCDPISGHTALYWYRQSLGQGLEFLIYFQGNSAPDKSGLPSDRFSAERTGGSVSTLTIQRTQQEDSAVYLCASSLAERVSGANVLTFGAGSRLTVL.

The chain couples TRBV4-2 to TRBJ2-3, with TRBD2 identical over 7 bases. Germline V gene lookup returns CDR1 LGHNA and CDR2 YNFKEQ. The V gene end was trimmed by 8 bases and the J gene end by 5 bases; junction bases not matched to a gene: 13. The CDR3 length is 15 residues. CDR3 bases: TGTGCCAGCCAAACGAGCCAGCGGGAAAGAGATACGCAGTATTTT. Translated: CASQTSQRERDTQYF.

The chain recombines TRBV9 with TRBJ2-1, with D perhaps matching TRBD2 (5 bases). The V end lost 0 bases, the J end lost 9 bases, and 16 bases lay between the germline ends. The CDR3 is made up of 15 amino acids. Germline values: CDR1 SGDLS, CDR2 YYNGEE. The CDR3 loop is CASSVALDSRSEQFF. In nucleotides, the CDR3 is TGTGCCAGCAGCGTAGCTCTGGACTCCCGCAGTGAGCAGTTCTTC.

The V and J genes are TRBV20-1 and TRBJ2-1; the D gene is possibly TRBD2 (6 bases). Germline CDR1 and CDR2: DFQATT and SNEGSKA (reference sequence). Trimming shortened V by 5 bases and J by 5 bases, and 16 bases separated the two germline ends. The CDR3 has 14 amino acids. In nucleotides, the CDR3 is TGCAGTGCTTCCTATAGCGGACCTCACAATGAGCAGTTCTTC. This sequence encodes CSASYSGPHNEQFF.

The chain links TRBV4-3 to TRBJ2-7; D ambiguous. Germline lookup yields CDR1 LGHNA and CDR2 YSLEER. Trimming pared 1 base from V and 2 bases from J, leaving 9 bases between. There are 14 residues in the CDR3. The CDR3 DNA is TGCGCCAGCAGCCAAGGGGTAGCCCCCTACGAGCAGTACTTC. This sequence encodes CASSQGVAPYEQYF.

This clonotype came up a few times. The rearrangement uses TRBV7-2 and TRBJ2-2, with 7 bases fitting TRBD1. Germline V gene data show CDR1 as SGHTA and CDR2 as FQGNSA. Trimming at V came to 1 base and at J to 3 bases, leaving 2 bases not matched to a gene. The CDR3 is 15 residues long. The CDR3 loop is CASSLGGTDTGELFF. CDR3 coding DNA: TGTGCCAGCAGCTTAGGGGGGACAGACACCGGGGAGCTGTTTTTT.

This clonotype showed up just a few times. The V gene is TRBV20-1, the J gene TRBJ1-1; 8 bases line up with TRBD1. Germline-derived CDR1 and CDR2 are DFQATT and SNEGSKA (reference sequence). V dropped 0 bases and J dropped 5; count of bases not matched to a gene: 5. The CDR3 is made up of 14 amino acids. CDR3: CSARETGDRTEAFF. Written as DNA, the CDR3 is TGCAGTGCTAGAGAGACAGGGGATAGGACTGAAGCTTTCTTT.

This clonotype was seen a few times. This sequence joins TRBV28 and TRBJ2-7, with 8 bases that match TRBD1. CDR1 and CDR2 from the germline V gene are MDHEN and SYDVKM. This CDR3 contains 14 residues. J lost 3 bases, V lost 5 bases, and 6 bases had no gene match. CDR3 residues: CASSPRTGRYEQYF. The DNA of the CDR3 is TGTGCCAGCAGTCCAAGGACAGGGCGCTACGAGCAGTACTTC.

This sequence joins TRBV7-2 and TRBJ2-3; possibly TRBD2 for D (5 bases). The CDR3 totals 15 residues. CDR1 and CDR2 (germline): SGHTA, FQGNSA. Trimming left V 5 bases short and J 5 bases short, with 17 bases between. The CDR3 coding sequence is TGTGCCAGCAGCAAGCGGCCAGCCTCGTTAGATACGCAGTATTTT. It encodes CASSKRPASLDTQYF.

This clonotype has only a few counts. The V and J genes are TRBV29-1 and TRBJ2-7; no reliable D call. The V and J ends lost 3 bases and 2 bases respectively, with 26 bases between them. The CDR3 has 18 residues. Per germline, CDR1 SQVTM and CDR2 ANQGSEA. As DNA, the CDR3 is TGCAGCGTTGACCCCCCCGACGGAACGGACGGAAGACCCTACGAGCAGTACGTC. Its translation: CSVDPPDGTDGRPYEQYV.

The CDR3 DNA reads TGTGCCAGCACCTCAGGGGGCTCGCCCACCGGGGAGCTGTTTTTT. This translates into CASTSGGSPTGELFF. This chain uses TRBV12-3 or TRBV12-4 with TRBJ2-2; 8 nucleotides match TRBD1. Trimming took 7 bases from V and 4 from J; bases not matched to a gene: 8. This CDR3 region has 15 residues.

The chain employs TRBV6-6 and TRBJ1-6; unclear D gene. The germline V gene has CDR1 MNHNY and CDR2 SVGAGI (reference sequence). V was pared by 7 bases and J by 7 bases, with 8 bases between. This CDR3 comprises 12 residues. The CDR3 region is CASTERNSPLHF. CDR3 bases: TGTGCCAGCACTGAAAGGAATTCACCCCTCCACTTT.

CDR3 amino acids: CAVLGAVNETQYF. The CDR3 nucleotides are TGTGCCGTCCTAGGGGCGGTAAATGAGACCCAGTACTTC. V is TRBV24-1 and J is TRBJ2-5; maybe TRBD1 (5 bases). The CDR3 loop spans 13 amino acids. Trimming took 12 bases from V and 5 from J, leaving 18 bases between them. In germline, CDR1 is KGHDR, CDR2 SFDVKD.

This clonotype was observed many times. This chain links TRBV4-3 with TRBJ2-1; D unresolved. Germline loops: CDR1 LGHNA, CDR2 YSLEER. The CDR3 contains 16 residues. The ends were cut back, 1 base at V and 7 bases at J, with 17 bases in the middle. The CDR3 is CASSQGAIRVTNEQFF. As DNA, the CDR3 is TGCGCCAGCAGCCAAGGGGCCATACGGGTAACAAATGAGCAGTTCTTC.

The sample holds a few counts of this clonotype. This rearrangement joins TRBV7-2 to TRBJ2-7; 11 nucleotides match TRBD2. CDR1 SGHTA and CDR2 FQGNSA come from the germline V gene. Unmatched junction bases numbered 8, after V lost 4 bases and J lost 6 bases. The CDR3 extends over 15 amino acids. For the CDR3, the DNA is TGTGCCAGCAGCTCACCCCTCCTAGCGGGAGGCGAGCAGTACTTC. This sequence encodes CASSSPLLAGGEQYF.

This clonotype was detected many times. The rearrangement uses TRBV20-1 and TRBJ2-7; D might be TRBD1 (6 bases). Per germline, CDR1 DFQATT and CDR2 SNEGSKA (reference sequence). The V gene lost 6 bases and the J gene lost 1 base, with 10 bases spanning the gap. There are 12 residues in the CDR3. This CDR3 is CSAEGDSYEQYF. For the CDR3, the DNA is TGCAGTGCCGAGGGGGATTCCTACGAGCAGTACTTC.

The chain joins TRBV7-6 to TRBJ1-1, with D uncertain. This CDR3 is built from 12 residues. CDR1 SGHVS and CDR2 FNYEAQ come from the germline V gene. The V end lost 2 bases, the J end lost 6 bases, and 7 bases lay between the germline ends. The DNA of the CDR3 is TGTGCCAGCAGCTTACCCCCATCTGAAGCTTTCTTT. Translated, it gives CASSLPPSEAFF. The full variable domain, completed using reference TRBV7-6 and TRBJ1-1, is GAGVSQSPRYKVTKRGQDVALRCDPISGHVSLYWYRQALGQGPEFLTYFNYEAQQDKSGLPNDRFSAERPEGSISTLTIQRTEQRDSAMYRCASSLPPSEAFFGQGTRLTVV.

V and J are TRBV4-3 and TRBJ2-1; the match to TRBD2 covers 7 bases. J was trimmed by 5 bases and V by 0 bases; bases with no gene match: 4. CDR3 length: 15 residues. Germline lookup yields CDR1 LGHNA and CDR2 YSLEER. CDR3 nucleotides: TGCGCCAGCAGCCAAGAGCCTAGCGGACACAATGAGCAGTTCTTC. Protein: CASSQEPSGHNEQFF.